The source of this TCR beta chain is a study of OX40 agonist ivuxolimab in advanced cancers. Study-wide points: Partial responders dosed at 0.1-3.0 mg/kg displayed clonal expansion ranking among the lowest.

As for this clone: What it binds is unknown.

V was clipped by 9 bases and J by 4 bases; unmatched bases: 9. CDR3 length equals 15 residues. The germline V gene has CDR1 SGHRS and CDR2 YFSETQ. The protocol was immunoSEQ multiplex PCR, while the TCRdb copy is restricted to in-frame clones and leaves out a portion. The data contain around 90,000 clones, 85% to 90% of them seen just once; the ten biggest clones take up 6.5% to 9%. The sample in question was CD4+ or CD8+ T cells sorted from blood, obtained in a trial of the OX40 agonist ivuxolimab. The TCR originated in an adult with an advanced solid tumor such as melanoma, head and neck, liver or kidney cancer. The gene calls are TRBV5-1 and TRBJ2-5, with 13 bases lining up with TRBD2. CDR3 sequence: CATALRLAGGETQYF. CDR3 coding DNA: TGCGCCACGGCACTAAGACTAGCGGGAGGAGAGACCCAGTACTTC.